This TCR beta chain was obtained from a study of control samples from healthy donors and cancer patients. In its sample, this clone was seen a few times. Trimming pared 1 base from V and 6 bases from J, leaving 12 bases between. The CDR3 runs to 14 residues. Germline-derived CDR1 and CDR2 are LGHNA and YSLEER. TCRdb's table, derived via immunoSEQ multiplex PCR, lists solely in-frame clones and lacks some. The data show about 140,000 clones, under 95% seen once. This receptor was taken from a man aged 18 to 29 in good health. Sequencing was performed on blood. The rearrangement uses TRBV4-3 and TRBJ1-1; D is unclear. CDR3 amino acids: CASSQVWETAEAFF. In DNA, the CDR3 is TGCGCCAGCAGCCAAGTCTGGGAAACAGCTGAAGCTTTCTTT.